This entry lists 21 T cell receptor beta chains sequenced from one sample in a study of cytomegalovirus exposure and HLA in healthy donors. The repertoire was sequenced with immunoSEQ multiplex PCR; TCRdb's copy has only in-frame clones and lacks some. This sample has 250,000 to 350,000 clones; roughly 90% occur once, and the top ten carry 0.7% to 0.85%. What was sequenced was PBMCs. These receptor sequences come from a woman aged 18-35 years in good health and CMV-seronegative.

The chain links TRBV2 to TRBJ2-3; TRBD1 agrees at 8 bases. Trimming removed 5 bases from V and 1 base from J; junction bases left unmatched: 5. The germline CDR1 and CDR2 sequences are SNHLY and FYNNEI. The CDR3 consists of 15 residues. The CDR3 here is CASSTGTGRTDTQYF. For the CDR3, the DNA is TGTGCCAGCAGTACCGGGACAGGACGCACAGATACGCAGTATTTT.

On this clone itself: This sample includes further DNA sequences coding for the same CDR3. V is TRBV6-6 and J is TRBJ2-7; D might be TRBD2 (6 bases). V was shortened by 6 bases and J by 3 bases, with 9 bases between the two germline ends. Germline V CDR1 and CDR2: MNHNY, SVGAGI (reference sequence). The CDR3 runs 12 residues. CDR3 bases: TGTGCCAGCAGGACCGGGAGCTACGAGCAGTACTTC. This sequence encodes CASRTGSYEQYF.

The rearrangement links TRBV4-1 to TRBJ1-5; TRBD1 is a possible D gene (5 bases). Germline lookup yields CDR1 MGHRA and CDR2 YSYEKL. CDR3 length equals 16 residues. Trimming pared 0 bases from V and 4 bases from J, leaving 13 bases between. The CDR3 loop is CASSQEEGSENQPQHF. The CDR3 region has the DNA TGCGCCAGCAGCCAAGAGGAGGGGAGTGAGAATCAGCCCCAGCATTTT.

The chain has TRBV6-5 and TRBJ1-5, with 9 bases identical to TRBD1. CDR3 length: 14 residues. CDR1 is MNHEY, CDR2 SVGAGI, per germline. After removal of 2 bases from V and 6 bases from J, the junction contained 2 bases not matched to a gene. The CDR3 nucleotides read TGTGCCAGCAGTTACGGGGACAGGGCTCAGCCCCAGCATTTT. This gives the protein CASSYGDRAQPQHF.

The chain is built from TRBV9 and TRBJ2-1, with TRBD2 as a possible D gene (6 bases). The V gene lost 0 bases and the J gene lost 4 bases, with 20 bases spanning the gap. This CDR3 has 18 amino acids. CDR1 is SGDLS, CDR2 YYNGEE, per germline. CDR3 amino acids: CASSVAEGKGVRYNEQFF. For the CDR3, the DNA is TGTGCCAGCAGCGTAGCGGAGGGGAAAGGGGTCAGGTACAATGAGCAGTTCTTC.

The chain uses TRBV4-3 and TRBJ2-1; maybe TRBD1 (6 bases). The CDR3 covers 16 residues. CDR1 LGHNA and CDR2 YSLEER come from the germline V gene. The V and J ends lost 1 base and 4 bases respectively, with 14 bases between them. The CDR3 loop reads CASSQAGAGTYNEQFF. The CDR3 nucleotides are TGCGCCAGCAGCCAAGCCGGCGCCGGGACATACAATGAGCAGTTCTTC.

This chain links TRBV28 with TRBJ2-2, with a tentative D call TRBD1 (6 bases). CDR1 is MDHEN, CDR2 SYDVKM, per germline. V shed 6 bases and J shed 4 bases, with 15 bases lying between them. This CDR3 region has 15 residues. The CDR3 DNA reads TGTGCCAGCAGCCGAAAGGGACACTCCACCGGGGAGCTGTTTTTT. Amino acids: CASSRKGHSTGELFF.

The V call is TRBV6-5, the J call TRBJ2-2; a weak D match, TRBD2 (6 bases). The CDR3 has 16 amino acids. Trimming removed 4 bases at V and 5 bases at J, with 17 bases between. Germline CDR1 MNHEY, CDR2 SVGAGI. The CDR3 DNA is TGTGCCAGCAGTTCAACGTCGGGGGTGCGAACCGGGGAGCTGTTTTTT. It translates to CASSSTSGVRTGELFF.

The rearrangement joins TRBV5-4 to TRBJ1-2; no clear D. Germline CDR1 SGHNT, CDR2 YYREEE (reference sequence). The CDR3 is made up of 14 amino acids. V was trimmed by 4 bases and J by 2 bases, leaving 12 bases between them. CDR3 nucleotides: TGTGCCAGCAGCGCGAGTTCCATCAACTATGGCTACACCTTC. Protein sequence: CASSASSINYGYTF.

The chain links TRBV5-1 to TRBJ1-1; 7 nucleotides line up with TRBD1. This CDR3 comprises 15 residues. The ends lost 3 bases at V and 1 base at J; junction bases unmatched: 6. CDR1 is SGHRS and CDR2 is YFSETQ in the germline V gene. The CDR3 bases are TGCGCCAGCAGCTCCGGGACAGAAGGGAACACTGAAGCTTTCTTT. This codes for CASSSGTEGNTEAFF.

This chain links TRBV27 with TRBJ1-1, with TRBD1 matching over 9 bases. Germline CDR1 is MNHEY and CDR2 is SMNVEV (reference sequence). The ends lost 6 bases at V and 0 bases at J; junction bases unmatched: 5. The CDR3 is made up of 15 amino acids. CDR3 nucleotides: TGTGCCAGCAGCCGGGACAGGGTCATGAACACTGAAGCTTTCTTT. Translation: CASSRDRVMNTEAFF.

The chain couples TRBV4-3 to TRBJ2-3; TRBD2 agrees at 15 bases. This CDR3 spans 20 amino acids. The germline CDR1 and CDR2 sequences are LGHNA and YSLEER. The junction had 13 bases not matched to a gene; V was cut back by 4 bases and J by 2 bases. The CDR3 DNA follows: TGCGCCAGCAGCCGATCTAGGACTAGCGGGAGGGGGGGCATCACAGATACGCAGTATTTT. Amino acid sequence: CASSRSRTSGRGGITDTQYF.

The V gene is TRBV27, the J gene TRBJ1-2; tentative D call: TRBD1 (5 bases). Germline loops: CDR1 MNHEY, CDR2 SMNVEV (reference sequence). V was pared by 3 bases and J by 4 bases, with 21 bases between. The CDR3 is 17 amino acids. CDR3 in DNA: TGTGCCAGCAGTTTTAATCGTGGTTTTGGGGGAGGCTATGGCTACACCTTC. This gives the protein CASSFNRGFGGGYGYTF.

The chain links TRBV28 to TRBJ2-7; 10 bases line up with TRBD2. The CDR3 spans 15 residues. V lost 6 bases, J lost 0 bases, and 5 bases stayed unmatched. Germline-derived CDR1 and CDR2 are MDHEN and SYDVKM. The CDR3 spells CASSPGLAASYEQYF. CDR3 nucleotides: TGTGCCAGCAGCCCCGGACTAGCGGCCTCCTACGAGCAGTACTTC.

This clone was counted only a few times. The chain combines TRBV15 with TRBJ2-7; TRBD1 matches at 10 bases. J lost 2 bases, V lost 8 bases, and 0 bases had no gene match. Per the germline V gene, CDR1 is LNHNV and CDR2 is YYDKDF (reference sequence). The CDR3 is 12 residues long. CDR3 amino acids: CATGTGAYEQYF. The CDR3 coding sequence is TGTGCCACCGGGACAGGGGCCTACGAGCAGTACTTC.

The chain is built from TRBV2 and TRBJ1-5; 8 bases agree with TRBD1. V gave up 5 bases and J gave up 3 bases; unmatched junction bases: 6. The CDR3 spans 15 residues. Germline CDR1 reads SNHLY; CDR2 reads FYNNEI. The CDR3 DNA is TGTGCCAGCAGTCACGGACAGGGAGCCAATCAGCCCCAGCATTTT. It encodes CASSHGQGANQPQHF.

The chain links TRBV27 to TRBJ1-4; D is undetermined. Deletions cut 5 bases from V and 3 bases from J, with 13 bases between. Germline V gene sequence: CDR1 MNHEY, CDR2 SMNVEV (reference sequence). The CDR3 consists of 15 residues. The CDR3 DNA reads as TGTGCCAGCAGTCCTGAGGGTAGGGCTAATGAAAAACTGTTTTTT. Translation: CASSPEGRANEKLFF.

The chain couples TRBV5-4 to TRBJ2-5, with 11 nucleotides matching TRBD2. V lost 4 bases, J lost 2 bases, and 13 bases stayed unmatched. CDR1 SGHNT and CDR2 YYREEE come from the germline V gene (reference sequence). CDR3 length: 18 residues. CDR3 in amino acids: CASSPGASGRRRQETQYF. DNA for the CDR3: TGTGCCAGCAGCCCGGGGGCTAGCGGGAGGAGACGGCAAGAGACCCAGTACTTC. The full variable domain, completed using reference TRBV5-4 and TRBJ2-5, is ETGVTQSPTHLIKTRGQQVTLRCSSQSGHNTVSWYQQALGQGPQFIFQYYREEENGRGNFPPRFSGLQFPNYSSELNVNALELDDSALYLCASSPGASGRRRQETQYFGPGTRLLVL.

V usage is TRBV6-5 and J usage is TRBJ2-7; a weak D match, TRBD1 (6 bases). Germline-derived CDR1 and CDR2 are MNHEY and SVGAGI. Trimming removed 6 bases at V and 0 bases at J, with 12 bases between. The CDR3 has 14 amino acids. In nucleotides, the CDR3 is TGTGCCAGCAGCCTAAACAGGGACTCCTACGAGCAGTACTTC. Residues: CASSLNRDSYEQYF.

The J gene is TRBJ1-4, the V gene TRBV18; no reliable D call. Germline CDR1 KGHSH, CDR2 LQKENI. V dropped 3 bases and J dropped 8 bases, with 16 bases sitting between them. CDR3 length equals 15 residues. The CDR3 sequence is CASSPTRSGGEKLFF. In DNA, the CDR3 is TGTGCCAGCTCACCCACGCGTTCGGGCGGGGAAAAACTGTTTTTT.

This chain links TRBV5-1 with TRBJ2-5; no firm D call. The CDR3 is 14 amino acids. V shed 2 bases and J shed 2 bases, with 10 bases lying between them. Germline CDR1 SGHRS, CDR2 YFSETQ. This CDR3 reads CASSFGAAQETQYF. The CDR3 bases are TGCGCCAGCAGCTTCGGTGCGGCTCAAGAGACCCAGTACTTC.